The next 19 T cell receptor beta chains were all read from a single sample in a study of blood T cell repertoires in COVID-19. The protocol was immunoSEQ multiplex PCR, while the TCRdb copy is restricted to in-frame clones and leaves out a portion. The table records about 520,000 clones, 70% to 90% of them present only once. The sequenced material came from peripheral blood. These receptors all come from a human donor in a cohort sampled during active COVID-19.

The chain carries TRBV30 and TRBJ2-7, with TRBD1 matching 10 bases. Trimming removed 2 bases from V and 3 bases from J; junction bases left unmatched: 7. Germline V CDR1 and CDR2: GTSNPN, SVGIG (reference sequence). CDR3 length equals 15 residues. DNA for the CDR3: TGTGCCTGGAGTAGGGGGACAGGGGCTAACTACGAGCAGTACTTC. Translating gives CAWSRGTGANYEQYF. Filled out from reference TRBV30 and TRBJ2-7, the complete variable domain reads SQTIHQWPATLVQPVGSPLSLECTVEGTSNPNLYWYRQAAGRGLQLLFYSVGIGQISSEVPQNLSASRPQDRQFILSSKKLLLSDSGFYLCAWSRGTGANYEQYFGPGTRLTVT.

The chain couples TRBV7-3 to TRBJ2-2; D might be TRBD2 (6 bases). With 1 base removed from V and 5 bases from J, the gap between germline ends came to 11 bases. Germline CDR1 and CDR2: SGHTA and FQGTGA. This CDR3 contains 15 residues. CDR3 DNA sequence: TGTGCCAGCAGCTTAAACTTTCTAGCGACCGGGGAGCTGTTTTTT. As protein: CASSLNFLATGELFF.

The J gene is TRBJ1-4, the V gene TRBV16, with TRBD1 matching over 9 bases. Germline CDR1 reads KGHSY; CDR2 reads FQNENV. This CDR3 is built from 15 residues. The V and J ends lost 3 bases and 6 bases, in that order; junction bases with no gene match: 5. This CDR3 is CASSQRWTGDEKLFF. DNA of the CDR3: TGTGCCAGCAGCCAGCGGTGGACAGGGGATGAAAAACTGTTTTTT.

The chain uses TRBV27 and TRBJ2-1, with D perhaps TRBD1 (6 bases). Germline CDR1 reads MNHEY; CDR2 reads SMNVEV (reference sequence). V shed 8 bases and J shed 0 bases, with 14 bases lying between them. This CDR3 region has 15 residues. The CDR3 region is CASATGQSSYNEQFF. DNA of the CDR3: TGTGCCAGCGCGACAGGTCAGAGCTCCTACAATGAGCAGTTCTTC.

V and J are TRBV7-6 and TRBJ1-3; TRBD1 is a possible D gene (5 bases). Germline CDR1 SGHVS, CDR2 FNYEAQ. The CDR3 consists of 15 residues. Trimming stripped 5 bases from V and 0 bases from J, with 11 bases between. CDR3 in amino acids: CASSPTGFSGNTIYF. CDR3 coding DNA: TGTGCCAGCAGCCCTACAGGCTTCTCTGGAAACACCATATATTTT.

This sequence joins TRBV5-4 and TRBJ2-1, with a possible D match to TRBD2 (5 bases). The length of the CDR3 is 14 residues. Germline values: CDR1 SGHNT, CDR2 YYREEE (reference sequence). The V end was cut by 4 bases, the J end by 4 bases, with 12 bases between. The CDR3, as DNA: TGTGCCAGCAGCCAAGGACTGGATTACAATGAGCAGTTCTTC. This encodes CASSQGLDYNEQFF.

This clone was seen once. The chain is built from TRBV15 and TRBJ2-3; the D gene is possibly TRBD2 (5 bases). The CDR3 is made up of 16 amino acids. Germline CDR1 LNHNV, CDR2 YYDKDF (reference sequence). Between the trimmed V and J ends, which lost 5 bases and 0 bases, there was a span of 15 bases. The CDR3 spells CATSGPTRTSTDTQYF. CDR3 DNA: TGTGCCACCAGCGGACCAACGCGGACTAGCACAGATACGCAGTATTTT.

The chain carries TRBV25-1 and TRBJ1-2; no clear D gene. Trimming pared 3 bases from V and 8 bases from J, leaving 13 bases between. Germline CDR1 MGHDK, CDR2 SYGVNS. The CDR3 spans 13 residues. In DNA form, the CDR3 reads TGTGCCAGCAGTGATCCCGGTCCGCTCGGCTACACCTTC. Translation gives CASSDPGPLGYTF.

This clone was detected only once. The chain employs TRBV27 and TRBJ1-5; D unresolved. V was trimmed by 1 base and J by 5 bases, leaving 15 bases between them. The germline CDR1 and CDR2 sequences are MNHEY and SMNVEV (reference sequence). This CDR3 has 16 amino acids. CDR3 bases: TGTGCCAGCAGTTTATTCGGGGAAGGAGGGCATCAGCCCCAGCATTTT. Translation: CASSLFGEGGHQPQHF.

V and J are TRBV5-1 and TRBJ1-1, with 7 bases lining up with TRBD1. The CDR3 sequence is 16 residues long. Germline CDR1 is SGHRS and CDR2 is YFSETQ. The V gene end was trimmed by 0 bases and the J gene end by 0 bases; junction bases not matched to a gene: 5. CDR3 bases: TGCGCCAGCAGCTTGGTACAGGGGACCATGAACACTGAAGCTTTCTTT. This gives the protein CASSLVQGTMNTEAFF.

As regards this clone: Sequence at one end of the junction differs from germline and may be a read error. This rearrangement joins TRBV10-3 to TRBJ1-2, with a possible D match to TRBD1 (5 bases). CDR1 is ENHRY, CDR2 SYGVKD, per germline. The CDR3 runs to 13 residues. The CDR3 region has the DNA TGTGCCACCCGAGACAGCGAAACCTATAGCTACACCTTC. Translation gives CATRDSETYSYTF.

The CDR3 DNA sequence: TGTGCCACCACGGAGGGATTAAGCTCCTACGAGCAGTACTTC. This codes for CATTEGLSSYEQYF. V gene TRBV10-3 combines with J gene TRBJ2-7; tentative D call: TRBD2 (6 bases). V lost 10 bases and J lost 0, with 16 bases in between. The germline gives CDR1 ENHRY, CDR2 SYGVKD. This CDR3 is 14 amino acids long.

The V gene is TRBV7-2, the J gene TRBJ2-3, with D unresolved. Trimming took off 3 bases at V and 6 bases at J, with 7 bases between the two ends. The CDR3 consists of 12 residues. From germline, CDR1 is SGHTA and CDR2 FQGNSA. Here the CDR3 DNA reads TGTGCCAGCAGCTTCCTTATGGATACGCAGTATTTT. Its translation: CASSFLMDTQYF.

The J gene is TRBJ2-1, the V gene TRBV5-1; 12 bases map to TRBD2. There are 19 residues in the CDR3. The ends lost 2 bases at V and 0 bases at J; junction bases unmatched: 9. The germline V gene has CDR1 SGHRS and CDR2 YFSETQ. In nucleotides, the CDR3 is TGCGCCAGCAGCTTCCCTAGGACTAGCGGGACGAGCTCCTACAATGAGCAGTTCTTC. Translation gives CASSFPRTSGTSSYNEQFF.

The J gene is TRBJ2-3, the V gene TRBV2; 9 nucleotides match TRBD1. This CDR3 spans 15 amino acids. J was trimmed by 4 bases and V by 7 bases; bases with no gene match: 9. Germline V gene data show CDR1 as SNHLY and CDR2 as FYNNEI. CDR3 sequence: CASNGDRVRADTQYF. CDR3 coding DNA: TGTGCCAGCAATGGGGACAGGGTTAGGGCAGATACGCAGTATTTT.

Concerning this clone itself: The junction departs from germline at one end; a sequencing error may be responsible. The chain employs TRBV7-7 and TRBJ2-4, with TRBD2 matching 7 bases. Germline lookup yields CDR1 SSHAT and CDR2 FNYEAQ (reference sequence). The CDR3 has 15 residues. The CDR3 region is CASSPLAGGENIQYF. The DNA of the CDR3 is TGTGCTAGCAGCCCCTTAGCGGGTGGGGAAAACATTCAGTACTTC.

The chain employs TRBV12-3 or TRBV12-4 and TRBJ2-1, with D maybe TRBD1 (5 bases). The CDR3 consists of 13 residues. The ends were cut back, 6 bases at V and 4 bases at J, with 10 bases in the middle. The CDR3 loop is CASRPDSYNEQFF. The CDR3 coding sequence is TGTGCCAGCAGACCAGACAGTTACAATGAGCAGTTCTTC.

The rearrangement joins TRBV10-3 to TRBJ2-3, with D possibly matching TRBD2 (6 bases). The germline gives CDR1 ENHRY, CDR2 SYGVKD. Trimming stripped 3 bases from V and 4 bases from J, with 17 bases between. The CDR3 is 16 amino acids. CDR3 protein: CAISDLARGEADTQYF. CDR3 DNA sequence: TGTGCCATCAGTGACCTAGCGCGGGGCGAAGCAGATACGCAGTATTTT.

The CDR3 DNA is TGTGCCAGCTCCCCTATCTCCTACAATGAGCAGTTCTTC. This gives the protein CASSPISYNEQFF. The chain employs TRBV6-5 and TRBJ2-1; D not resolved. Germline V CDR1 and CDR2: MNHEY, SVGAGI. The V and J ends lost 8 bases and 0 bases respectively, with 8 bases between them. This CDR3 has 13 amino acids.